This TCR beta chain was found in a study of T cell responses to AZD1222 COVID-19 vaccine. Data came from immunoSEQ multiplex PCR; TCRdb stores just in-frame clones and leaves some out. Among about 120,000 clones listed, 75% to 90% were seen once. Germline assignment: CDR1 SGHNT and CDR2 YYREEE (reference sequence). The CDR3 sequence is 14 residues long. Trimming stripped 6 bases from V and 6 bases from J, with 18 bases between. The specimen comprised peripheral blood, sampled on day 0 of AZD1222 vaccination. The chain combines TRBV5-4 with TRBJ1-2; maybe TRBD1 (5 bases). The source of this sequence is an adult in good health. CDR3 loop: CASTTWAGMDGYTF. The CDR3 bases are TGTGCCAGCACCACTTGGGCAGGGATGGATGGCTACACCTTC.